Reported below is one TCR beta chain. These data are taken from a study of blood T cell repertoires in COVID-19. The wider study: COVID-19 samples collected from the United States, Italy and Spain covered acute and convalescent phases. Nucleic acid was either cDNA or gDNA, and it came from T cells, B-cell-depleted T cells, or PBMCs.

Across under 25 US areas, participants ranged in age from about 18 to 89 years. Germline values: CDR1 SQVTM, CDR2 ANQGSEA. The length of the CDR3 is 13 residues. The ends were cut back, 3 bases at V and 4 bases at J, with 11 bases in the middle. In the authors' methods: How many nucleated cells were present was estimated from reference gene primer amplification. Repertoires were generated with immunoSEQ multiplex PCR, while TCRdb's copy carries only in-frame clones and drops some. V and J calls and clone size come straight from that table; D and trimming were deduced from the DNA. The sample consists of 280,000 or so clones, roughly 89% of them appearing once.

Sample: PBMCs or T cells enriched from blood (not recorded which). The receptor's source is a woman between 18 and 30 years old with acute COVID-19. J is TRBJ2-3 and V is TRBV29-1, with D possibly matching TRBD2 (5 bases). CDR3: CSVERGSADTQYF. For the CDR3, the DNA is TGCAGCGTTGAGAGAGGGTCGGCAGATACGCAGTATTTT.